This T cell receptor (beta chain) comes out of a study of post-analysis software for immune sequencing data (dated by TCRdb to the mid-2010s). In the study overall: The recorded disease courses included relapsing-remitting, secondary progressive and progressive-relapsing multiple sclerosis, and some patients had no subtype annotation. A subset of samples was prepared in parallel using single-end sample barcoding, then pooled and co-amplified after Illumina adapter ligation. Patient repertoires were compared against ten to eleven previously published healthy control repertoires from donors aged roughly 6 to 27 years. Overall study outcomes, separate from this receptor: Multiple sclerosis patients had significantly lower normalized Chao1 diversity than controls, a result that suggests substantial peripheral T-cell clonal expansion. Roughly 5 TRBV segments, including TRBV5-6, TRBV5-1 and TRBV20-1, were significantly more frequent in patients than controls. Strong co-clustering of samples prepared in the same batch was shown by direct clustering with F measure, prompting a batch-effect correction. The control group was slightly older than the multiple sclerosis patient group.

To demonstrate the VDJtools post-analysis software, TCR beta repertoires were profiled from the peripheral blood of about 14 young patients with multiple sclerosis. The multiple sclerosis patients were children and adolescents between roughly 6 and 17 years of age. There are 16 amino acids in the CDR3, from cysteine to phenylalanine inclusive. The entry retains the CDR3 DNA only, 48 bases that are in frame from base 1. From a lookup of the germline V gene (reference sequence), CDR1 and CDR2 are SEHNR and FQNEAQ. The library was prepared using PCR. Instrument used: Illumina HiSeq 2500. Unique molecular identifiers were incorporated into TCR beta cDNA libraries to reduce PCR and sequencing biases. Per 1 to 10 million input T cells, roughly 500,000 cDNA molecules were obtained, such that each molecule approximated one T cell. Patient libraries were prepared and sequenced with the same protocol used for the earlier healthy control dataset. Samples belonging to the same batch were prepared together, multiplexed and sequenced on a shared HiSeq lane. Per the authors' processing: MIGEC handled the raw barcoded reads, throwing out single-read molecular identifier groups before consensus assembly and CDR3 extraction. VDJtools was used for post-analysis of the clonotype tables, with diversity normalized by down-sampling every dataset to the smallest sample size. In repertoire overlap clustering, CDR3 amino acid sequences, but not nucleotide sequences, were matched to correct batch-related cross-sample contamination. TCRdb cleaned the public reads at Q25 with fastp, built clones with MiXCR and kept in-frame beta chains. Entries are consolidated by CDR3 protein sequence, retaining the most common genes and DNA. The V and J calls reflect TCRdb's pipeline rather than the authors' work. For this sample the table gives approximately 440,000 distinct CDR3 sequences, of which around 40% were detected only once. The ten biggest clones cover roughly 12% of the sample.

A note on this clonotype: Its binding antigen is unknown. An end of the junction does not agree with germline; a read error may underlie this.

The source of this sequence is a girl aged 10 to 17 with multiple sclerosis. Specimen: blood. Rearrangement joined TRBV7-9 to TRBJ2-5, and TRBD1 may be the D gene, going by 6 matching bases. The J call may be wrong; the DNA end is better matched by TRBJ2-7. The CDR3 protein: CASSLAQGLSLYEQYF. In nucleotide form, the sequence is TGTGCCAGCAGTTTAGCACAGGGTCTATCCCTCTACGAGCAGTACTTC.